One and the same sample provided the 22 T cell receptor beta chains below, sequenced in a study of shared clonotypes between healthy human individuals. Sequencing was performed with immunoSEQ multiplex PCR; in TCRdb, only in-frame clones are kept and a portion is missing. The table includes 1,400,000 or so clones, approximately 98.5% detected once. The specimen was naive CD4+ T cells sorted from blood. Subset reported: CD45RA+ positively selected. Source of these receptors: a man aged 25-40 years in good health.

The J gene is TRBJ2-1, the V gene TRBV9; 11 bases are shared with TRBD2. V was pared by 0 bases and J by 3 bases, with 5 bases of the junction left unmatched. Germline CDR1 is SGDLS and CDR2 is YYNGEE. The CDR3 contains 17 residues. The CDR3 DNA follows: TGTGCCAGCAGCGTAGGTAGGGGACTAGCGGACTACAATGAGCAGTTCTTC. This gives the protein CASSVGRGLADYNEQFF.

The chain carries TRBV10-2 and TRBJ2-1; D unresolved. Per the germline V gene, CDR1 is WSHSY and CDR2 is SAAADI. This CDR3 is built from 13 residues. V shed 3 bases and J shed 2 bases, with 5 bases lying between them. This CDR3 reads CASSDLPYNEQFF. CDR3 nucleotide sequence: TGCGCCAGCAGTGATTTGCCCTACAATGAGCAGTTCTTC.

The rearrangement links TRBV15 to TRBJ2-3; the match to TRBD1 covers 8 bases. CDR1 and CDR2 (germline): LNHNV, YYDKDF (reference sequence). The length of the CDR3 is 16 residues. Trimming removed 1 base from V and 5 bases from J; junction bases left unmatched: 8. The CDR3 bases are TGTGCCACCAGCAGAGGAGACAGGGGCATAATAGATACGCAGTATTTT. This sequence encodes CATSRGDRGIIDTQYF. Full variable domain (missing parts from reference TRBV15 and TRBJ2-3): DAMVIQNPRYQVTQFGKPVTLSCSQTLNHNVMYWYQQKSSQAPKLLFHYYDKDFNNEADTPDNFQSRRPNTSFCFLDIRSPGLGDTAMYLCATSRGDRGIIDTQYFGPGTRLTVL.

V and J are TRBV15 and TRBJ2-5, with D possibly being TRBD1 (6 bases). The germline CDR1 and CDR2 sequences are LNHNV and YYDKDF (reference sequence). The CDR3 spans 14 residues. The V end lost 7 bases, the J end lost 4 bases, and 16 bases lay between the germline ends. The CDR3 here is CATTNTGSRETQYF. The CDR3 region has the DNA TGTGCCACCACCAATACAGGGAGCCGAGAGACCCAGTACTTC.

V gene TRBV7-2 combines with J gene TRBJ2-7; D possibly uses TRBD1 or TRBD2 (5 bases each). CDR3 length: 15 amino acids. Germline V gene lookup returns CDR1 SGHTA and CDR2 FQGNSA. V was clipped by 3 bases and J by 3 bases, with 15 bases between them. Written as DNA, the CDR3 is TGTGCCAGCAGCTTGGGGGAGATAAAGATCTACGAGCAGTACTTC. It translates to CASSLGEIKIYEQYF.

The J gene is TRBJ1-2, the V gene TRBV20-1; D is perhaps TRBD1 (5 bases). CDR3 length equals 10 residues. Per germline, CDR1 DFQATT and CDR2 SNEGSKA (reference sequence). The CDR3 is CRGDIRGYTF. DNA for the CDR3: TGCAGGGGGGATATTCGAGGCTACACCTTC.

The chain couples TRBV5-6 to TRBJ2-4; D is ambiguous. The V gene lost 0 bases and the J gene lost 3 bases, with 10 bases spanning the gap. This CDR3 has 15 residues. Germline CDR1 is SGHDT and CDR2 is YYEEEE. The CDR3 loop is CASSLAWSDKNIQYF. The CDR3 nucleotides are TGTGCCAGCAGCTTGGCGTGGTCGGACAAAAACATTCAGTACTTC.

The CDR3: CASSSAGTYYNEQFF. CDR3 DNA: TGTGCCAGCAGCTCGGCCGGGACGTACTACAATGAGCAGTTCTTC. The rearrangement uses TRBV7-3 and TRBJ2-1; either TRBD1 or TRBD2 may supply D (5 bases each). Trimming removed 4 bases from V and 3 bases from J, with 13 bases in between. The CDR3 totals 15 residues. The germline V gene has CDR1 SGHTA and CDR2 FQGTGA.

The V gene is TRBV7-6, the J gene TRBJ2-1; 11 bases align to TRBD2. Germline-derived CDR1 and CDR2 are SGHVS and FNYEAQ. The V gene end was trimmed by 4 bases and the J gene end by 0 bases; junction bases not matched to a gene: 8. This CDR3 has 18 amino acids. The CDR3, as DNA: TGTGCCAGCAGCTCCCGACTAGCGGGATGGAGCTCCTACAATGAGCAGTTCTTC. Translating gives CASSSRLAGWSSYNEQFF.

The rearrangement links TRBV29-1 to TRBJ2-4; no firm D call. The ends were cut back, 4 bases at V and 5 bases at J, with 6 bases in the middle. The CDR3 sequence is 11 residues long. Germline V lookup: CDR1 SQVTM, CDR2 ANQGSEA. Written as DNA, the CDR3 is TGCAGCGTTGGGGCAGAAAACATTCAGTACTTC. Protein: CSVGAENIQYF.

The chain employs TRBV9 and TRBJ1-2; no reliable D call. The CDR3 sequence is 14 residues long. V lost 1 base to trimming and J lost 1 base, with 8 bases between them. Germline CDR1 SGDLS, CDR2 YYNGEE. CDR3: CASSVNRNNYGYTF. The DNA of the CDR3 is TGTGCCAGCAGCGTAAACAGAAATAACTATGGCTACACCTTC. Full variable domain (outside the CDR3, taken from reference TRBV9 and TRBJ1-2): DSGVTQTPKHLITATGQRVTLRCSPRSGDLSVYWYQQSLDQGLQFLIQYYNGEERAKGNILERFSAQQFPDLHSELNLSSLELGDSALYFCASSVNRNNYGYTFGSGTRLTVV.

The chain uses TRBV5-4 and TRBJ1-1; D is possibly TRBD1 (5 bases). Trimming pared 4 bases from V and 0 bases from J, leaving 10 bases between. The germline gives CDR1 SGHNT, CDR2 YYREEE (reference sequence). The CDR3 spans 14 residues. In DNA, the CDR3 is TGTGCCAGCAGCCCCGACAGAATGAACACTGAAGCTTTCTTT. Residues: CASSPDRMNTEAFF.

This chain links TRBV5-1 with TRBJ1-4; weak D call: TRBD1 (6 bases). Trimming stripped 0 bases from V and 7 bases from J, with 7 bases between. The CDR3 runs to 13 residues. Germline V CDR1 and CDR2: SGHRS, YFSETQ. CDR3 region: CASSLDRAEKLFF. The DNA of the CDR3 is TGCGCCAGCAGCTTGGACAGGGCTGAAAAACTGTTTTTT.

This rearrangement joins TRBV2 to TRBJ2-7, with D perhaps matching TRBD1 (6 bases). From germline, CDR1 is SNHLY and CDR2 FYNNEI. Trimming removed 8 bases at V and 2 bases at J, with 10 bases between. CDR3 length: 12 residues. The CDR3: CASGGKPYEQYF. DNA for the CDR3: TGTGCCAGCGGGGGCAAGCCCTACGAGCAGTACTTC.

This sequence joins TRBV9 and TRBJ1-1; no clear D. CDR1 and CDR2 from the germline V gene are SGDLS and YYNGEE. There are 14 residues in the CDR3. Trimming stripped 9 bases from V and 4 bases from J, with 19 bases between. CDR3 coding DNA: TGTGCCACCACGGATCGGGGAGTTAGCACTGAAGCTTTCTTT. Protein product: CATTDRGVSTEAFF.

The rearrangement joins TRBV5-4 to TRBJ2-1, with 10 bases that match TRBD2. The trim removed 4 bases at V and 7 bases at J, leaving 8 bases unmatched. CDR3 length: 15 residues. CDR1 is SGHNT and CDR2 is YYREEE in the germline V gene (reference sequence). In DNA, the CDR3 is TGTGCCAGCAGCCGGACTAGCGGAGCGGCTAATGAGCAGTTCTTC. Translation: CASSRTSGAANEQFF.

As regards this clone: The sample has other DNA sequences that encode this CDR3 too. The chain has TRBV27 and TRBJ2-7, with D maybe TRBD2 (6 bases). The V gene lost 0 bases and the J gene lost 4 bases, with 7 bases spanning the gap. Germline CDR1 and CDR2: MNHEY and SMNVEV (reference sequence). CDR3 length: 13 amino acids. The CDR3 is CASSLSGGYEQYF. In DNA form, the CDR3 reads TGTGCCAGCAGTTTATCGGGGGGATACGAGCAGTACTTC.

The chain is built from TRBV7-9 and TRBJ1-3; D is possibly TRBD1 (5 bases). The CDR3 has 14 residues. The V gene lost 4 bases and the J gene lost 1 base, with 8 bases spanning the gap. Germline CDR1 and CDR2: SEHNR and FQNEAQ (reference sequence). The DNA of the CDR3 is TGTGCCAGCAGCTCCAGGGTTTCTGGAAACACCATATATTTT. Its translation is CASSSRVSGNTIYF.

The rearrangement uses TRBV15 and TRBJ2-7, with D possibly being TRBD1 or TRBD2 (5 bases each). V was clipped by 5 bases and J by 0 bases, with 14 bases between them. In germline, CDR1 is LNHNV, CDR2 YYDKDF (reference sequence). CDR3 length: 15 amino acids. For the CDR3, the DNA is TGTGCCACCAGCCCTCGCCGGGGCTACTCCTACGAGCAGTACTTC. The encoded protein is CATSPRRGYSYEQYF. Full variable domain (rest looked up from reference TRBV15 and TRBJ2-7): DAMVIQNPRYQVTQFGKPVTLSCSQTLNHNVMYWYQQKSSQAPKLLFHYYDKDFNNEADTPDNFQSRRPNTSFCFLDIRSPGLGDTAMYLCATSPRRGYSYEQYFGPGTRLTVT.

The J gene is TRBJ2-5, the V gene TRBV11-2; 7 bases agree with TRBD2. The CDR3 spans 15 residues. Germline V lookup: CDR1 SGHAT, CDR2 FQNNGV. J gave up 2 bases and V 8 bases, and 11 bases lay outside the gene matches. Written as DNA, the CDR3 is TGTGCCAGCGCTACAGCGCTAGCGGCACAAGAGACCCAGTACTTC. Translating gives CASATALAAQETQYF.

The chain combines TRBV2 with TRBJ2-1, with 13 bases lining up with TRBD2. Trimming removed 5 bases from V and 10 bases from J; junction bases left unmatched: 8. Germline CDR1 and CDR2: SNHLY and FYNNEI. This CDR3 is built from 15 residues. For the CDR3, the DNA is TGTGCCAGCAGTCCACTAGCGGGAGGGCCTGGGGAGCAGTTCTTC. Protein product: CASSPLAGGPGEQFF.

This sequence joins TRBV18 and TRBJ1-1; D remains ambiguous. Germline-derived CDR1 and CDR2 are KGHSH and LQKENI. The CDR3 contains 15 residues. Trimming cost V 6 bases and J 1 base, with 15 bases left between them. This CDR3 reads CASSTRVWENTEAFF. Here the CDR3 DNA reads TGTGCCAGCTCTACCCGCGTTTGGGAGAACACTGAAGCTTTCTTT.